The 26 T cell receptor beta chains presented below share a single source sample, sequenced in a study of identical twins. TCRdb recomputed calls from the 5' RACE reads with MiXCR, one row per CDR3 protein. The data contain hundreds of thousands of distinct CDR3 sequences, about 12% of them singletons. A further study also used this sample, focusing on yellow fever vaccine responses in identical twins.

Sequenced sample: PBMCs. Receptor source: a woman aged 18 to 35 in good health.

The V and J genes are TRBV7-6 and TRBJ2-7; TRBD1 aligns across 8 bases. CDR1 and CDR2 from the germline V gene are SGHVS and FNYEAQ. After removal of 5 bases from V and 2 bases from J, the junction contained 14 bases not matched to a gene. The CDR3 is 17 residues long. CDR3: CASSTPTRDRITYEQYV. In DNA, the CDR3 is TGTGCCAGCAGCACACCGACCCGGGACAGGATTACCTACGAGCAGTACGTC.

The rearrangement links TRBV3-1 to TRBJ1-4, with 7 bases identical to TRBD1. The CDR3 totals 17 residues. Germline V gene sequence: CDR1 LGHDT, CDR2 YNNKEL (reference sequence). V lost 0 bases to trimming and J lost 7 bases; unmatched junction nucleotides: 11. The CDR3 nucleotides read TGTGCCAGCAGCCAAGAGGCCGACAGGGTCCGGCTTGAAAAACTGTTTTTT. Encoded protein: CASSQEADRVRLEKLFF.

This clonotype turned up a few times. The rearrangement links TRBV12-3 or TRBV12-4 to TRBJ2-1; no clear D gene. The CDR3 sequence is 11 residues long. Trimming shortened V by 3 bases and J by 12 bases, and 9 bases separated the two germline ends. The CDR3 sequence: CASSLRSGQFF. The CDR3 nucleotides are TGTGCCAGCAGTTTGCGGTCTGGGCAGTTCTTC.

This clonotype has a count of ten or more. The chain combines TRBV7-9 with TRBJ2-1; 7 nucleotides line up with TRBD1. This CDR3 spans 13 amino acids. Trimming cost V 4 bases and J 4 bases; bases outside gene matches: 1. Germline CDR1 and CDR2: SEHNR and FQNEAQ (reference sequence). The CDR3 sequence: CASSSGQYNEQFF. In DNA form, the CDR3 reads TGTGCCAGCAGCTCGGGACAGTACAATGAGCAGTTCTTC. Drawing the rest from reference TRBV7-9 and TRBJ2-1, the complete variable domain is DTGVSQNPRHKITKRGQNVTFRCDPISEHNRLYWYRQTLGQGPEFLTYFQNEAQLEKSRLLSDRFSAERPKGSFSTLEIQRTEQGDSAMYLCASSSGQYNEQFFGPGTRLTVL.

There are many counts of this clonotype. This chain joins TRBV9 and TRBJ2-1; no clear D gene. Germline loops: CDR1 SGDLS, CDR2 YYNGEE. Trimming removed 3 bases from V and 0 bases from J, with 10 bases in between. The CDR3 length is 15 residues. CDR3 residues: CASSAQQSSYNEQFF. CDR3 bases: TGTGCCAGCAGCGCACAGCAGAGCTCCTACAATGAGCAGTTCTTC.

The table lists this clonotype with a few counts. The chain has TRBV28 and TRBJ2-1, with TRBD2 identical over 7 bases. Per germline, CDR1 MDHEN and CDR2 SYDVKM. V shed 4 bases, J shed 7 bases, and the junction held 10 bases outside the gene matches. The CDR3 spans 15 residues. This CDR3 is CASSSGGRRMNEQFF. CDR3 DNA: TGTGCCAGCAGTTCCGGGGGGAGGAGGATGAATGAGCAGTTCTTC.

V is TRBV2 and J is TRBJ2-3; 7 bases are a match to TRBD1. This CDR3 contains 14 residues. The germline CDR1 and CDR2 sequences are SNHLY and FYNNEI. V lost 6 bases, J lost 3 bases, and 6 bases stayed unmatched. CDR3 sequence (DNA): TGTGCCAGCAGAGACAGGGTTGGAACAGATACGCAGTATTTT. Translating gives CASRDRVGTDTQYF.

The CDR3 coding sequence is TGTGCCACCAGTATGGACAGGGGATTCAATGGCTACACCTTC. Translated: CATSMDRGFNGYTF. The V gene is TRBV15, the J gene TRBJ1-2; TRBD1 agrees at 9 bases. Germline V gene sequence: CDR1 LNHNV, CDR2 YYDKDF (reference sequence). The length of the CDR3 is 14 residues. Trimming cost V 6 bases and J 6 bases; bases outside gene matches: 8.

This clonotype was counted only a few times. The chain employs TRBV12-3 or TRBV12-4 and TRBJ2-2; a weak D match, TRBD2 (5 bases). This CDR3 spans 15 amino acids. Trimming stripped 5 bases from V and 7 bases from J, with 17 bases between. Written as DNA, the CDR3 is TGTGCCAGCAGTCCTGGGCTTTTACGGGGCGGGGAGCTGTTTTTT. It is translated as CASSPGLLRGGELFF.

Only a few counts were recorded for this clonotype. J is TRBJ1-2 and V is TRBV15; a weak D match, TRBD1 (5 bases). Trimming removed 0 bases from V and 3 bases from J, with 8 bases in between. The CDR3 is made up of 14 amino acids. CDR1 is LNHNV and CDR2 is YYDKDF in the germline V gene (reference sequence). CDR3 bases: TGTGCCACCAGCAGAGATTGGGGGGACTATGGCTACACCTTC. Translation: CATSRDWGDYGYTF.

The CDR3 DNA follows: TGTGCCAGCTCACCAGAAGGACAGGGGATTTACAATGAGCAGTTCTTC. Its protein is CASSPEGQGIYNEQFF. V and J are TRBV18 and TRBJ2-1; the match to TRBD1 covers 9 bases. The CDR3 has 16 amino acids. Trimming removed 2 bases from V and 4 bases from J; junction bases left unmatched: 6. The germline CDR1 and CDR2 sequences are KGHSH and LQKENI.

The DNA for the CDR3 is TGTGCCAGCAGCAAAGGACAGCGGGTTAGCAATCAGCCCCAGCATTTT. Translation gives CASSKGQRVSNQPQHF. The chain links TRBV5-8 to TRBJ1-5; tentatively, D is TRBD1 (6 bases). Trimming removed 4 bases at V and 0 bases at J, with 14 bases between. This CDR3 comprises 16 residues. Germline CDR1 is SGHTS and CDR2 is YDEGEE.

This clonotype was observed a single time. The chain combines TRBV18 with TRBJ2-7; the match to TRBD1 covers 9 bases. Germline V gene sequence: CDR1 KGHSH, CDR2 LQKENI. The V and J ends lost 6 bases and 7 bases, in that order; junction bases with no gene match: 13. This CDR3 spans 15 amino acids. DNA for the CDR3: TGTGCCAGCTCGCCCGGACAGGGGACTTTGGGAGAGCAGTACGTC. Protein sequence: CASSPGQGTLGEQYV.

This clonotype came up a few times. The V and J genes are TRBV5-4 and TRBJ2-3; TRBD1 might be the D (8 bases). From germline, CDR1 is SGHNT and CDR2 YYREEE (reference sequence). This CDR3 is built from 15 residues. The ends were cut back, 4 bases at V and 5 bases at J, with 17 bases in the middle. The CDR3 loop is CASSHKQGGIDTQYF. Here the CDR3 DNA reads TGTGCCAGCAGCCACAAACAGGGGGGGATAGATACGCAGTATTTT.

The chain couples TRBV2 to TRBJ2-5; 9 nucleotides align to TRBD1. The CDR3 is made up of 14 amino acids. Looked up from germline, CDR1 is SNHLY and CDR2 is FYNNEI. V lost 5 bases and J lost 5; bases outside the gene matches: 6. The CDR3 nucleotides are TGTGCCAGCAGTAGGACAGGGGAGTCGGAGACCCAGTACTTC. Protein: CASSRTGESETQYF.

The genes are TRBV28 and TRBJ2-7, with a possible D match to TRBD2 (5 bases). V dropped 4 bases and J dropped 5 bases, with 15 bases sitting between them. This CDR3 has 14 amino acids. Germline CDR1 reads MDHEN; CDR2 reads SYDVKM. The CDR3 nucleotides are TGTGCCAGCAGTTCCCCGAGACTCGGGGACGAGCAGTACGTC. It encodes CASSSPRLGDEQYV.

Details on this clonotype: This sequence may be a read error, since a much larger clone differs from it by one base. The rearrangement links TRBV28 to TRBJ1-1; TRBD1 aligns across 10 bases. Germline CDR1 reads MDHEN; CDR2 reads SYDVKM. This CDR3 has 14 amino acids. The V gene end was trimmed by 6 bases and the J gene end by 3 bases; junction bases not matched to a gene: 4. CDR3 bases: TGTGCCAGCAGCCAGGGACAGGGGTACACTGAAGCTTTCTTT. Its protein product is CASSQGQGYTEAFF. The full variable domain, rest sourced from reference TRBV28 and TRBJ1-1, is DVKVTQSSRYLVKRTGEKVFLECVQDMDHENMFWYRQDPGLGLRLIYFSYDVKMKEKGDIPEGYSVSREKKERFSLILESASTNQTSMYLCASSQGQGYTEAFFGQGTRLTVV.

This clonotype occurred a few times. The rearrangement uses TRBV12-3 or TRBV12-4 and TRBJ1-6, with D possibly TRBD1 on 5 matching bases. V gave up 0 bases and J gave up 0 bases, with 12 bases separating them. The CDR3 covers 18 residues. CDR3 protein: CASSLAGPGSSYNSPLHF. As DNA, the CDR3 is TGTGCCAGCAGTTTAGCGGGGCCAGGGAGCTCCTATAATTCACCCCTCCACTTT.

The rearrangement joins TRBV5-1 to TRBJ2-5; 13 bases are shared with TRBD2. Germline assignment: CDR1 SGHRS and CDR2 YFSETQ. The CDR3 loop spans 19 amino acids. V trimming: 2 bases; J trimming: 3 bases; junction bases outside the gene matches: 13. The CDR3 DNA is TGCGCCAGCAGCTTTCTGCAAACCGGGACTAGCGGGAAAAAAGAGACCCAGTACTTC. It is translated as CASSFLQTGTSGKKETQYF.

The CDR3 loop is CAISEGTSGSGEQYF. CDR3 DNA sequence: TGTGCCATCAGTGAGGGGACTAGCGGGAGCGGAGAGCAGTACTTC. The V and J genes are TRBV10-3 and TRBJ2-7; 14 nucleotides line up with TRBD2. CDR1 and CDR2 from the germline V gene are ENHRY and SYGVKD. The CDR3 length is 15 residues. Losses at the gene ends were 2 bases for V and 7 bases for J; bases not matched to a gene: 4.

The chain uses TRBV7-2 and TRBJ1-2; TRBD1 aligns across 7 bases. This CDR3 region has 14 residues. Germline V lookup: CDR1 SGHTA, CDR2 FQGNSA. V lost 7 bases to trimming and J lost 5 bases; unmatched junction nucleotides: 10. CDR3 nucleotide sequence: TGTGCCAGCACCCCCGGGGGGACAGCTTATGGCTACACCTTC. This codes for CASTPGGTAYGYTF.

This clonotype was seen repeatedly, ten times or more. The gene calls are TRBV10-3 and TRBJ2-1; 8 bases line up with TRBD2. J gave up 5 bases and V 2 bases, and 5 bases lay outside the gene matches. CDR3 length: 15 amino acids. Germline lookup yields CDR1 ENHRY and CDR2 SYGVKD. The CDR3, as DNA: TGTGCCATCAGTGAGGGACTAGCCGGGCACAATGAGCAGTTCTTC. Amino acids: CAISEGLAGHNEQFF.

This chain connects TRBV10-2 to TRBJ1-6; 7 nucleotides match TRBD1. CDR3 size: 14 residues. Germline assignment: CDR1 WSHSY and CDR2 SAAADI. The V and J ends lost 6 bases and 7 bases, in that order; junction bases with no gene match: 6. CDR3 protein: CASSRQGVNSPLHF. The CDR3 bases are TGCGCCAGCAGCCGACAGGGAGTGAATTCACCCCTCCACTTT.

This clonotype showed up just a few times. The CDR3 spells CSASGTDKNIQYF. DNA of the CDR3: TGCAGTGCTTCCGGGACAGACAAAAACATTCAGTACTTC. V and J are TRBV20-1 and TRBJ2-4; the match to TRBD1 covers 7 bases. Trimming at V came to 5 bases and at J to 3 bases, leaving 4 bases not matched to a gene. The CDR3 totals 13 residues. Germline values: CDR1 DFQATT, CDR2 SNEGSKA (reference sequence).

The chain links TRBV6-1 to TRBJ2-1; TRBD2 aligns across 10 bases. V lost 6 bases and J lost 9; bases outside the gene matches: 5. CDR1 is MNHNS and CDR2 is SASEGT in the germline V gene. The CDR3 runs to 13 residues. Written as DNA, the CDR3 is TGTGCCAGCAGGGTAAGCGGGAGGGCTGAGCAGTTCTTC. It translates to CASRVSGRAEQFF.

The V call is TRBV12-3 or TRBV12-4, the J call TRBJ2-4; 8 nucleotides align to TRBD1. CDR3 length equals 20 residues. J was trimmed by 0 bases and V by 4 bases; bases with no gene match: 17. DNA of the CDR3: TGTGCCAGCAGTTACCCGGGACAGGAGTTTTACGGTCTAGCCAAAAACATTCAGTACTTC. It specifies CASSYPGQEFYGLAKNIQYF.